This entry is about one T cell receptor (beta chain). This clonotype was detected only a few times. The antigen it binds to is not known. The record has no base qualities; no much larger clone is one base away. The data are from a study of T-cell reconstitution after alpha-beta-depleted transplantation in children (dated by TCRdb to 2016 to 2017). Study-level background: Using TCR repertoire profiling, the study quantitatively followed how T-cell immune reconstitution unfolded in children after TCRalphabeta/CD19-depleted allogeneic hematopoietic cell transplantation.

The library relied on PCR. Sequencing was carried out with an Illumina HiSeq 2500. TCR libraries were prepared with molecular barcoding, using unique molecular identifiers to normalize TCRbeta repertoire quantification. Clones were called with MiXCR by TCRdb after fastp trimmed the public reads at Q25, and only in-frame beta chains were retained. Here each entry gathers all rows of one CDR3 protein and keeps the most common genes and DNA. Counted in this sample were 70,000 to 100,000 distinct CDR3 sequences; less than 15% of them appeared once. Of the sample, over 11% falls within the top ten clones. Taken from cysteine to phenylalanine, the CDR3 has 12 residues. Just CDR3 DNA is preserved here, 36 bases in frame from base 1. After removal of 5 bases from V and 6 bases from J, the junction retains 3 bases not matched to a gene. Looking up the germline V gene yields CDR1 SQVTM and CDR2 ANQGSEA.

The receptor comes from a human donor who donated a stem cell graft to a child with inherited bone marrow failure. Sequencing used PBMCs from the stem cell graft donor, obtained from the stem cell graft. The rearranged chain carries TRBV29-1 and TRBJ1-5; TRBD1 lines up with 8 middle nucleotides. The CDR3 reads as follows: CSVRTGSQPQHF. The nucleotide sequence is TGCAGCGTTCGGACAGGGAGTCAGCCCCAGCATTTT. The full variable domain, completed from the reference TRBV29-1 and TRBJ1-5 proteins outside the CDR3, reads SAVISQKPSRDICQRGTSLTIQCQVDSQVTMMFWYRQQPGQSLTLIATANQGSEATYESGFVIDKFPISRPNLTFSTLTVSNMSPEDSSIYLCSVRTGSQPQHFGDGTRLSIL.